This T cell receptor (beta chain) originates from a study of beta chain features in type 1 diabetes. The V and J ends lost 1 base and 5 bases respectively, with 6 bases between them. CDR1 is MNHEY and CDR2 is SMNVEV in the germline V gene (reference sequence). The CDR3 has 13 residues. Study conclusions and caveats: All four CD4+ subsets from Type 1 diabetes patients carried moderately but significantly shorter TCRB CDR3s. More deletions and fewer insertions at VDJ junctions were found in patients with type 1 diabetes.

Notes on this clone: Its matching antigen is unknown.

Investigators reverse transcribed all isolated RNA, so they sequenced expressed TCRB transcripts. Sequenced by immunoSEQ multiplex PCR; TCRdb stores in-frame clones only, minus some. Of 130,000 or so clones listed, roughly 10% are singletons. The chain links TRBV27 to TRBJ1-5; tentatively, D is TRBD1 (5 bases). The TCR sequence derives from a man younger than 40 with type 1 diabetes. The sequencing input was central memory CD4+ T cells from blood. CDR3 sequence reads: CASSLWGDQPQHF. CDR3 DNA sequence: TGTGCCAGCAGTTTATGGGGGGATCAGCCCCAGCATTTT.